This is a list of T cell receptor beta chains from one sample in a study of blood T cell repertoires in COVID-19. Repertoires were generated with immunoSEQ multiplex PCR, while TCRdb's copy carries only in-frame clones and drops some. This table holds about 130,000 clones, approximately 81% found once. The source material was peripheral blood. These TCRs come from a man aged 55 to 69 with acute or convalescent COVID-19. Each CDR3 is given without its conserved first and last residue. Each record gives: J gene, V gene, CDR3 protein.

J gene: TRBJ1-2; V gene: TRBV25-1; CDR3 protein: ASSAANYGYT
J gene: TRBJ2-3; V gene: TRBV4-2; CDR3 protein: ASSQGWSGRGEADTQY
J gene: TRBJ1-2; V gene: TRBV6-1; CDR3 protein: ASSEDKNYGYT
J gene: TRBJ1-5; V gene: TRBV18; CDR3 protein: ASSPEGNNQPQH
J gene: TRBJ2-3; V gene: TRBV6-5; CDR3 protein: ASSTSGRTDTQY
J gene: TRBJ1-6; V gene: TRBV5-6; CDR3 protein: ASSLVRQGKNSPLH
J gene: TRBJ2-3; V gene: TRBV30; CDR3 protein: AWSRGLVTDTQY
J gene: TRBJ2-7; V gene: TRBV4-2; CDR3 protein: ASSLNYEQY
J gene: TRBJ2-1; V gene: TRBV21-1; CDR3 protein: ATPGYGSPSHEQF
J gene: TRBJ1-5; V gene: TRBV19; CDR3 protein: ASNGPGQGSQPQH
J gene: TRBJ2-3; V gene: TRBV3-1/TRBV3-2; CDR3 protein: ASSQDFRGLLVTDTQY
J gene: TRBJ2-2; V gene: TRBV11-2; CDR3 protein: ASSFPTGSTGELF
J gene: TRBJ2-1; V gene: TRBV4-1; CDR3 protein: ASSWRTGGFIDNEQF
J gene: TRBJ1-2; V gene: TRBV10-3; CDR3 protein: AISEGRSYGGYT
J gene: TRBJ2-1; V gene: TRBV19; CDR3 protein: ASRVDSSYNEQF
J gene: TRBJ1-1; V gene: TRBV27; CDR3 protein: ASRTGTRNTEAF
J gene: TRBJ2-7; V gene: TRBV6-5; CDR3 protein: ANRTGSYEQY
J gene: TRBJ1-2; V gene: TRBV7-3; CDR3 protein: ASSLSSLANYGYT
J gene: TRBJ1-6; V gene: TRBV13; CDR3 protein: ASSQGQYNSPLH
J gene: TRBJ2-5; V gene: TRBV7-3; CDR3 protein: ASSFRASGSQETQY
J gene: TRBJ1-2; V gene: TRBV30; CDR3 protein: AWSYRDLGYT
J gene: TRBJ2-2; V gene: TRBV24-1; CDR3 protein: ATSDRASSGRRGGELF
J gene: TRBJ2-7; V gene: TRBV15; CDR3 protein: ATSKVRTGSEQY
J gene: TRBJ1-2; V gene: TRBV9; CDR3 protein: ASSENNGYT
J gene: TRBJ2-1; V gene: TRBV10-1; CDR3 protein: ASSEGSLYNEQF
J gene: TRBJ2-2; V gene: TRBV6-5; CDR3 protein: ASSIGQTNTGELF
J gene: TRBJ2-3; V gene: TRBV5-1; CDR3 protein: ATRPGTSTDTQY
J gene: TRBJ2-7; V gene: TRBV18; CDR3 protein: ASSPDRGPYEQY
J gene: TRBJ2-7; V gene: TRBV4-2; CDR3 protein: ASRQGISGSSYEQY
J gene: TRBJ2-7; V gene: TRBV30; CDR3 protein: AWNRLAGPYEQY
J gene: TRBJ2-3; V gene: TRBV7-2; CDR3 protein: ASSLMERRTDTQY
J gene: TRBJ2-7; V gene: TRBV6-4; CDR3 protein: ASRSGRPPYEQY
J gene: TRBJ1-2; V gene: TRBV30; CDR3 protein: AWSVSAGRNGYT
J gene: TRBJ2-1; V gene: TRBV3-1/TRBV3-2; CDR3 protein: ASSQVPGQGAVEQF
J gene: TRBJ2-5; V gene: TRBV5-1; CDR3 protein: ASSLVGGLAGGGRETQY
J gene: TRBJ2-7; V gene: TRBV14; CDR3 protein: ASSRALFQHEQY
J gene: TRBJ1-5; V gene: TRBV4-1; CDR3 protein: ASSQNIQGSQPQH
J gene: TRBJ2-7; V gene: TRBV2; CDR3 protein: ASRTQGNSYEQY
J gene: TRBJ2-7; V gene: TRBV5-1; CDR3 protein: ASSLGAGIAYEQY
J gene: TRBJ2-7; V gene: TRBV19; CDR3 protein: ASSVGQGRYEQY
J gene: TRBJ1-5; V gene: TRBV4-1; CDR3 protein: ASSPTGSNQPQH
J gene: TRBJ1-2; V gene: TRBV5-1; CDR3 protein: ASSSGQGDLDGYT
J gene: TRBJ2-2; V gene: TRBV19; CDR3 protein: ASSMQTGTNTGELF
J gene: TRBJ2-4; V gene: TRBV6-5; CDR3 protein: ASSYEQGAKNIQY
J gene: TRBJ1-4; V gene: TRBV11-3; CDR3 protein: ASSLVAGINEKLF
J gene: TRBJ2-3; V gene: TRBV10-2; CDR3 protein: ARSGGVVGITDTQY
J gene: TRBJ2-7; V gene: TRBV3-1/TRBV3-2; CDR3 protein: ASSQDGGNKEQY
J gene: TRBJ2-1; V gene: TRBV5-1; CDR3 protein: ASEPGDSSYNEQF
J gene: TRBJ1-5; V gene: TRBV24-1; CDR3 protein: ATGQGLTQPQH
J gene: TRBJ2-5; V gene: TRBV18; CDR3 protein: ASSVGIGETQY
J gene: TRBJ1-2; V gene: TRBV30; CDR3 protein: ACRADRDYGYT
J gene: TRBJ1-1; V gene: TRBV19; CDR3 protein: ASSQQGERTEAF